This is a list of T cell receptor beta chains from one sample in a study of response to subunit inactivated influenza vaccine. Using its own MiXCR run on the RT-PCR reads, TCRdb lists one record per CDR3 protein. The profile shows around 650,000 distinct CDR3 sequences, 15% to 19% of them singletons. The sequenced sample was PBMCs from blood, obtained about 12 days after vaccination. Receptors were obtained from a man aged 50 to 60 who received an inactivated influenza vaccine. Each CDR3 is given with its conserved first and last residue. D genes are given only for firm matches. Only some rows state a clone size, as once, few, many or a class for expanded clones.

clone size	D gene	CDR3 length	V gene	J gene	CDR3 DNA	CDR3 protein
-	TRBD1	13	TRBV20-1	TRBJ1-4	TGCAGTGCTGGACAGGGTAACTCTGAAAAACTGTTTTTT	CSAGQGNSEKLFF
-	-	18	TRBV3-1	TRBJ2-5	TGTGCCAGCAGCCGGCGGACAGGGAAGGTCTTAGCGGGTGAGACCCAGTACTTC	CASSRRTGKVLAGETQYF
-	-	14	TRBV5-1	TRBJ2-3	TGCGCCAGCAGCTTTCGGACCGTGCCGGATACGCAGTATTTT	CASSFRTVPDTQYF
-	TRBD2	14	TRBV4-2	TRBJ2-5	TGTGCCAGCAGCCAAGATTTGGGGGGGAAGACCCAGTACTTC	CASSQDLGGKTQYF
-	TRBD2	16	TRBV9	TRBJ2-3	TGTGCCAGCAGCGCGATTCAGGGAGGGGGCACAGATACGCAGTATTTT	CASSAIQGGGTDTQYF
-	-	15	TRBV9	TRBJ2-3	TGTGCCAGCAAAGTAGGATCTGGCGATCCGGATACGCAGTATTTT	CASKVGSGDPDTQYF
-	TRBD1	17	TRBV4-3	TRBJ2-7	TGCGCCAGCAGCCCCCATCGACAGGGCTCCCTAATCAACGAGCAGTACTTC	CASSPHRQGSLINEQYF
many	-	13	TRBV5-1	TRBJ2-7	TGCGCCAGCAGCTTGGACAACTCCTACGAGCAGTACTTC	CASSLDNSYEQYF
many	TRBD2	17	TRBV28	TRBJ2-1	TGTGCCAGCAGTATAGGACTAGCGGGAGACTGGGGTAATGAGCAGTTCTTC	CASSIGLAGDWGNEQFF
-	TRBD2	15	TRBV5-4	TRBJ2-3	TGTGCCAGCAGCTCCCCTAGCGGACTCACAGATACGCAGTATTTT	CASSSPSGLTDTQYF
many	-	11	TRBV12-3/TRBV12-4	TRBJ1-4	TGTGCCAGCGGAGAAGGTGAAAAACTGTTTTTT	CASGEGEKLFF
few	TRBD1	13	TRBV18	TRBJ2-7	TGTGCCAGCTCCCCGGGACAGGGGATCGAGCAGTACTTC	CASSPGQGIEQYF
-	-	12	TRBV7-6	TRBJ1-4	TGTGCCAGCAGCTTAGGACCTGGAAAACTGTTTTTT	CASSLGPGKLFF
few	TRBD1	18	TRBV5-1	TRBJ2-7	TGCGCCAGCAGCCGCACCGCCCAGGGACAGGGGAGGGCATACGAGCAGTACTTC	CASSRTAQGQGRAYEQYF
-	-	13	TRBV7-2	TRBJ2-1	TGTGCCAGCAGCTTAGAAGTAACCGATGAGCAGTTCTTC	CASSLEVTDEQFF
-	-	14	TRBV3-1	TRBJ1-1	TGTGCCAGCAGCCAAGAGGCGGTGAACACTGAAGCTTTCTTT	CASSQEAVNTEAFF
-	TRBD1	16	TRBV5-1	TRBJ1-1	TGCGCCAGCAGACCGGGACAGGGGGCCCCGAACACTGAAGCTTTCTTT	CASRPGQGAPNTEAFF
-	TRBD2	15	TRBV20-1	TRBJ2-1	TGCAGTGCTCTTCATAGCGGGGGGGATCGACGTGAGCAGTTCTTC	CSALHSGGDRREQFF
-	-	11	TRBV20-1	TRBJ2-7	TGCAGTGCTATCTCGGGGACTGAGCAGTACTTC	CSAISGTEQYF
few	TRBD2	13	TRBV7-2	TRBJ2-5	TGTGCCAGCAGCCCTAGCGGGAGTCAGACCCAGTACTTC	CASSPSGSQTQYF
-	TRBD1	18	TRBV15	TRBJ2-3	TGTGCCACCAGCGAAGCCACTACAGGGGTATATACCACAGATACGCAGTATTTT	CATSEATTGVYTTDTQYF
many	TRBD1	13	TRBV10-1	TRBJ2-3	TGCGCCAGCAGCCGGACAGGGACAGATACGCAGTATTTT	CASSRTGTDTQYF
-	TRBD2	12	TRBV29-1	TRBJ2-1	TGCAGCGCGGGACTAGGGTTCTATGAGCAGTTCTTC	CSAGLGFYEQFF
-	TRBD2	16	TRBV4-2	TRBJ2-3	TGTGCCAGCAGCCAAGACCTAGCGGGAGGTGGGGATACGCAGTATTTT	CASSQDLAGGGDTQYF
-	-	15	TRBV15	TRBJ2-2	TGTGCCACCAGCAGGGGACGGCTCCTACGGGAGGAGCTGTTTTTT	CATSRGRLLREELFF
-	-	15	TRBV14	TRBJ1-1	TGTGCCAGCAGCGAGGGACCTAAAATGAACACTGAAGCTTTCTTT	CASSEGPKMNTEAFF
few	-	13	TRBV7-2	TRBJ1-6	TGTGCCACGGCAGGGGACAATAATTCACCCCTCCACTTT	CATAGDNNSPLHF
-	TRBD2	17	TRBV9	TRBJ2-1	TGTGCCAGCAGCCCGGGACTAGCCCCCATCTCCTACAATGAGCAGTTCTTC	CASSPGLAPISYNEQFF
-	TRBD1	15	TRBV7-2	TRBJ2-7	TGTGCCAGCAGCTTAGTTGGACAGGGGGGTCACGAGCAGTACTTC	CASSLVGQGGHEQYF
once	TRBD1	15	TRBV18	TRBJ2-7	TGTGCCAGCTCATCCCGGGACAGGCCAACCTACGAGCAGTACTTC	CASSSRDRPTYEQYF
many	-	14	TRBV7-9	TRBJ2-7	TGTGCCAGCAGCCCTGTAGCAGGGTGGTACGAGCAGTACTTC	CASSPVAGWYEQYF
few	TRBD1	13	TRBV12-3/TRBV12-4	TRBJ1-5	TGTGCCAGCAGTGGACAGGAGCGGCAGCCCCAGCATTTT	CASSGQERQPQHF
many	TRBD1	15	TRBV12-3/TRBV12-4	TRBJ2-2	TGTGCCAGCAGCCCCGGACAGGGAAACACCGGGGAGCTGTTTTTT	CASSPGQGNTGELFF
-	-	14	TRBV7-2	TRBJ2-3	TGTGCCAGCAGCTTAGAGTCCCGTCCGGGTACGCAGTATTTT	CASSLESRPGTQYF
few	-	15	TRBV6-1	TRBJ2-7	TGTGCCAGCAGTGAAGCGCTGGGCAGTTCCTACGAGCAGTACTTC	CASSEALGSSYEQYF
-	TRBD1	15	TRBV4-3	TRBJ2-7	TGCGCCAGCAGCCTCGGGACAGGGGCCTCCTACGAGCAGTACTTC	CASSLGTGASYEQYF
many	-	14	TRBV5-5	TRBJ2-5	TGTGCCAGCAGCCTGACCCCAGGGAGGGAGACCCAGTACTTC	CASSLTPGRETQYF
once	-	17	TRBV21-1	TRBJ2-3	TGTGCCAGCAGCAAAGTAGTTGGGGCCCCTAGCACAGATACGCAGTATTTT	CASSKVVGAPSTDTQYF
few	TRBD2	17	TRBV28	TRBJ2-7	TGTGCCAGCAGTTTCCCCCCGGGGGCTAGCGGGAGGTACGAGCAGTACTTC	CASSFPPGASGRYEQYF
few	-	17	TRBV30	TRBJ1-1	TGTGCCTGGAGTGTACTTCGCTTTATCGTGGGGAACACTGAAGCTTTCTTT	CAWSVLRFIVGNTEAFF
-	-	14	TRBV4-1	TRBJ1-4	TGCGCCAGCAGCCCAGCGATCGGGAATGAAAAACTGTTTTTT	CASSPAIGNEKLFF
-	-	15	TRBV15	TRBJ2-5	TGTGCCACCAGCAGTGGAGGGAGGATTCAAGAGACCCAGTACTTC	CATSSGGRIQETQYF
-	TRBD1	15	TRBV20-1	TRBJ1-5	TGCAGTGCTCACCCCTCGGGACAGGGCGGAGATACGCAGCATTTT	CSAHPSGQGGDTQHF
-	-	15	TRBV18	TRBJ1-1	TGTGCCAGCTCAGGTATGGCTACGATGAACACTGAAGCTTTCTTT	CASSGMATMNTEAFF
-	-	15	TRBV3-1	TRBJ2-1	TGTGCCAGCAGCCAAGATAGTCAGGCATACAATGAGCAGTTCTTC	CASSQDSQAYNEQFF
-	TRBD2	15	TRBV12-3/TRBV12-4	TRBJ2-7	TGTGCCAGCACCCCTGGACTAGCGGGAACCTACGAGCAGTACTTC	CASTPGLAGTYEQYF
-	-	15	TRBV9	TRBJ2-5	TGTGCCAGCAGCGTAGGTGGGTCGAATTGGGAGACCCAGTACTTC	CASSVGGSNWETQYF
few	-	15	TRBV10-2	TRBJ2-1	TGCGCCAGCAGTGAGGGTGGGGGGATCCTCAACGAGCAGTTCTTC	CASSEGGGILNEQFF
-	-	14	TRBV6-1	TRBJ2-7	TGTGCCAGCAGTAGGGACGGCCCTTCCTACGAGCAGTACTTC	CASSRDGPSYEQYF